This T cell receptor (beta chain) was captured by sequencing in a study of regulatory T cells in long-lasting Graves disease. Germline V gives CDR1 SEHNR, CDR2 FQNEAQ (reference sequence). The CDR3 sequence is 16 residues long. V lost 5 bases, J lost 2 bases, and 18 bases lay in between. Time point in this sample: persistent/refractory GD, antithyroid drugs over 5 years with positive TRAb. Generation of the TCR library employed RNA extracted from PBMCs. According to the study, TCR beta libraries were built with iRepertoire HTBI primers and CDR3-region Arm-PCR. MiXCR was run by TCRdb on the multiplex PCR reads, yielding one entry per CDR3 protein. Found here are 430,000 or so distinct CDR3 sequences, around 20% of them singletons; the top ten hold roughly an eighth.

The sequence derives from a female donor with Graves disease. Sequenced here: peripheral blood mononuclear cells (PBMCs), sampled when the disease was refractory, from a patient treated with antithyroid drugs. The V and J genes are TRBV7-9 and TRBJ1-2; D possibly corresponds to TRBD1 (6 bases). CDR3 in DNA: TGTGCCAGCAGCCCGGGGGGCGTCGGTGCGAACTATGGCTACACCTTC. Amino acid sequence: CASSPGGVGANYGYTF. Full variable domain (rest looked up from reference TRBV7-9 and TRBJ1-2): DTGVSQNPRHKITKRGQNVTFRCDPISEHNRLYWYRQTLGQGPEFLTYFQNEAQLEKSRLLSDRFSAERPKGSFSTLEIQRTEQGDSAMYLCASSPGGVGANYGYTFGSGTRLTVV.